The 32 T cell receptor beta chains presented below share a single source sample, sequenced in a study of T cells after somatic rescue of genetic block (dated by TCRdb to 2019 to 2021). The method was the immunoSEQ multiplex PCR assay. TCRdb provides this immuneACCESS table in a form limited to in-frame rearrangements. Some clones are lacking; in checked studies, under half of them reflect an unresolved V gene, and why the rest are absent is not known. For this sample there are 70,000 or so clones; around 92% appear just once. The biggest ten clones account for about 3% of the sample. The sequenced sample was peripheral blood mononuclear cells (PBMCs). The receptors were gathered from a middle-aged man.

This chain connects TRBV5-1 to TRBJ2-5; D possibly uses TRBD1 or TRBD2 (5 bases each). The J call may be incorrect, as the DNA end agrees better with TRBJ2-7. The CDR3 has 14 amino acids. Germline V gene lookup returns CDR1 SGHRS and CDR2 YFSETQ. The CDR3 region has the DNA TGCGCCAGCAGCCGGCTAGCAACGAGGGGCGAGCAGTACTTC. Encoded protein: CASSRLATRGEQYF.

This chain joins TRBV6-6 and TRBJ1-2; 8 nucleotides agree with TRBD1. The trim removed 6 bases at V and 7 bases at J, leaving 7 bases unmatched. Germline CDR1 and CDR2: MNHNY and SVGAGI (reference sequence). There are 13 residues in the CDR3. The DNA of the CDR3 is TGTGCCAGCAGCTCCGACAGGGGAGGTGGCTACACCTTC. Protein sequence: CASSSDRGGGYTF.

The chain has TRBV4-3 and TRBJ2-1, with unresolved D. V was shortened by 1 base and J by 8 bases, with 12 bases between the two germline ends. This CDR3 has 14 amino acids. Germline lookup yields CDR1 LGHNA and CDR2 YSLEER. The CDR3: CASSQGYGSDEQFF. In nucleotides, the CDR3 is TGCGCCAGCAGCCAAGGCTATGGCTCCGATGAGCAGTTCTTC.

The chain employs TRBV11-2 and TRBJ2-7, with 8 bases that match TRBD2. The V and J ends lost 1 base and 3 bases, in that order; junction bases with no gene match: 11. The CDR3 is 17 amino acids. Per germline, CDR1 SGHAT and CDR2 FQNNGV. In nucleotides, the CDR3 is TGTGCCAGCAGCTTAGTGGGGTCGGGGGGGTCTCACTACGAGCAGTACTTC. Translating it yields CASSLVGSGGSHYEQYF.

The chain recombines TRBV13 with TRBJ1-6; D uncertain. The CDR3 has 12 residues. CDR1 PRHDT and CDR2 FYEKMQ come from the germline V gene (reference sequence). Trimming took 3 bases from V and 14 from J, leaving 11 bases between them. CDR3 bases: TGTGCCAGCAGCTTTAGGATGGGAGCCCTCCACTTT. Protein product: CASSFRMGALHF.

The chain joins TRBV10-3 to TRBJ2-2; 11 bases align to TRBD2. Germline V gene data show CDR1 as ENHRY and CDR2 as SYGVKD. This CDR3 is 20 amino acids long. The J segment lost 2 bases and the V segment lost 0 bases, leaving 11 bases of the junction unmatched. CDR3 in DNA: TGTGCCATCAGTGAGTCGTGGTCTAGCGGGGGGTTCAAAAACACCGGGGAGCTGTTTTTT. It translates to CAISESWSSGGFKNTGELFF.

V gene TRBV2 combines with J gene TRBJ2-3; no firm D call. From germline, CDR1 is SNHLY and CDR2 FYNNEI. The ends were cut back, 4 bases at V and 6 bases at J, with 14 bases in the middle. The CDR3 sequence is 14 residues long. The chain's CDR3 is CASSGGMAPDTQYF. The CDR3 coding sequence is TGTGCCAGCAGTGGCGGAATGGCCCCGGATACGCAGTATTTT.

V and J are TRBV14 and TRBJ1-1; D call uncertain. The CDR3 sequence is 14 residues long. Germline V gene sequence: CDR1 SGHDN, CDR2 FVKESK. V lost 2 bases, J lost 0 bases, and 7 bases lay in between. CDR3 residues: CASSQNRLNTEAFF. The CDR3 nucleotides read TGTGCCAGCAGCCAAAACCGGTTGAACACTGAAGCTTTCTTT.

This sequence joins TRBV5-1 and TRBJ2-1; 10 bases match TRBD2. The ends lost 3 bases at V and 3 bases at J; junction bases unmatched: 6. The CDR3 consists of 16 residues. Germline loops: CDR1 SGHRS, CDR2 YFSETQ. Here the CDR3 reads CASSSQSGGVYNEQFF. In DNA, the CDR3 is TGCGCCAGCAGCTCCCAAAGCGGGGGGGTCTACAATGAGCAGTTCTTC.

J is TRBJ1-5 and V is TRBV6-1, with 8 bases fitting TRBD1. CDR1 is MNHNS and CDR2 is SASEGT in the germline V gene. Losses at the gene ends were 2 bases for V and 5 bases for J; bases not matched to a gene: 5. The CDR3 loop spans 15 amino acids. The DNA for the CDR3 is TGTGCCAGCAGTGAAAGGGGGACAGGTTATCAGCCCCAGCATTTT. Residues: CASSERGTGYQPQHF.

This clone showed up just once. The chain combines TRBV7-2 with TRBJ2-5; D possibly corresponds to TRBD1 (5 bases). The germline V and J ends were trimmed by 1 base and 3 bases, with 9 bases remaining between them. The CDR3 covers 14 residues. CDR1 is SGHTA, CDR2 FQGNSA, per germline. The CDR3 region has the DNA TGTGCCAGCAGCTTAGGGGTAGGGGAAGAGACCCAGTACTTC. Protein: CASSLGVGEETQYF.

For the CDR3, the DNA is TGTGCCAGTAGTATAGGAGCGCTCTCTGGAAACACCATATATTTT. Protein sequence: CASSIGALSGNTIYF. The J gene is TRBJ1-3, the V gene TRBV19; no clear D. This CDR3 region has 15 residues. Germline CDR1 LNHDA, CDR2 SQIVND (reference sequence). The V end lost 1 base, the J end lost 0 bases, and 7 bases lay between the germline ends.

The chain employs TRBV6-1 and TRBJ2-7, with TRBD1 identical over 11 bases. The length of the CDR3 is 13 residues. Germline CDR1 MNHNS, CDR2 SASEGT. The J segment lost 6 bases and the V segment lost 6 bases, leaving 4 bases of the junction unmatched. CDR3 in amino acids: CASSGTGGSEQYF. The CDR3 DNA sequence: TGTGCCAGCAGCGGGACAGGGGGTTCCGAGCAGTACTTC.

The chain couples TRBV2 to TRBJ2-7; weak D call: TRBD1 (5 bases). The V and J ends lost 6 bases and 3 bases respectively, with 15 bases between them. The germline V gene has CDR1 SNHLY and CDR2 FYNNEI. The CDR3 is made up of 14 amino acids. As DNA, the CDR3 is TGTGCCAGCAGCCCCGTGGACACCTACTACGAGCAGTACTTC. It yields the protein CASSPVDTYYEQYF.

The chain employs TRBV5-8 and TRBJ2-5; maybe TRBD1 (6 bases). The DNA end lines up better with TRBJ2-7; the J call may be wrong. Germline CDR1 SGHTS, CDR2 YDEGEE. The CDR3 is 15 residues long. CDR3 sequence: CASSVVWAGVYEQYF. CDR3 nucleotides: TGTGCCAGCAGCGTCGTATGGGCAGGGGTCTACGAGCAGTACTTC.

Only one count was recorded for this clone. The chain uses TRBV9 and TRBJ1-3; D is undetermined. Germline-derived CDR1 and CDR2 are SGDLS and YYNGEE. V dropped 5 bases and J dropped 5 bases, with 8 bases sitting between them. The CDR3 runs to 12 residues. CDR3: CASRLPRNTIYF. The CDR3, as DNA: TGTGCCAGCAGACTCCCCCGAAACACCATATATTTT.

This clone was detected only a few times. The rearrangement uses TRBV20-1 and TRBJ1-5; unclear D gene. Germline V gives CDR1 DFQATT, CDR2 SNEGSKA (reference sequence). V lost 3 bases to trimming and J lost 10 bases, with 7 bases between them. The CDR3 has 10 residues. The CDR3 coding sequence is TGCAGTGCTAGCCGGGGACCCCAGCATTTT. This gives the protein CSASRGPQHF.

The chain uses TRBV6-1 and TRBJ2-2; D unresolved. V was shortened by 3 bases and J by 1 base, with 9 bases between the two germline ends. This CDR3 comprises 15 residues. CDR1 is MNHNS, CDR2 SASEGT, per germline. CDR3 sequence reads: CASSELAVNTGELFF. CDR3 bases: TGTGCCAGCAGTGAGTTGGCAGTGAACACCGGGGAGCTGTTTTTT.

The V and J genes are TRBV4-1 and TRBJ1-2, with D perhaps matching TRBD1 (6 bases). There are 15 residues in the CDR3. CDR1 MGHRA and CDR2 YSYEKL come from the germline V gene. The V gene lost 6 bases and the J gene lost 0 bases, with 14 bases spanning the gap. CDR3 residues: CASRRYRATNYGYTF. The CDR3 nucleotides are TGCGCCAGCAGGAGATACAGGGCCACTAACTATGGCTACACCTTC.

This clone was counted a single time. The chain combines TRBV6-1 with TRBJ2-7; D is tentatively TRBD1 or TRBD2 (6 bases each). V gave up 4 bases and J gave up 2 bases, with 18 bases separating them. Germline V gives CDR1 MNHNS, CDR2 SASEGT. The CDR3 has 16 amino acids. The CDR3 region has the DNA TGTGCCAGCAGTGGGGGGGCGGGACACCGACCCTACGAGCAGTACTTC. Its translation is CASSGGAGHRPYEQYF.

The chain joins TRBV21-1 to TRBJ2-1; the D segment call TRBD1 is taken from the table without a DNA check. TRBV21-1 is classified as a pseudogene. There are 17 residues in the CDR3. CDR3 residues: CASSKGDTTVSYNEQFF. The DNA for the CDR3 is TGTGCCAGCAGCAAGGGGGACACTACAGTCTCCTACAATGAGCAGTTCTTC.

The chain has TRBV18 and TRBJ2-7; D ambiguous. V shed 3 bases and J shed 0 bases, with 9 bases lying between them. The germline V gene has CDR1 KGHSH and CDR2 LQKENI. The CDR3 spans 14 residues. Here the CDR3 DNA reads TGTGCCAGCTCACCGGCCGGGTCCTCCTACGAGCAGTACTTC. It codes for CASSPAGSSYEQYF. Variable domain in full (rest from reference TRBV18 and TRBJ2-7): NAGVMQNPRHLVRRRGQEARLRCSPMKGHSHVYWYRQLPEEGLKFMVYLQKENIIDESGMPKERFSAEFPKEGPSILRIQQVVRGDSAAYFCASSPAGSSYEQYFGPGTRLTVT.

As concerns this clone: The same CDR3 also results from other DNA sequences found in this sample. V gene TRBV29-1 combines with J gene TRBJ2-5; D may be TRBD1 (6 bases). The V gene lost 4 bases and the J gene lost 1 base, with 10 bases spanning the gap. Germline V lookup: CDR1 SQVTM, CDR2 ANQGSEA. The CDR3 totals 13 residues. The CDR3 region has the DNA TGCAGCGTTGGTCGGGACATCCAAGAGACCCAGTACTTC. This encodes CSVGRDIQETQYF. Together with reference TRBV29-1 and TRBJ2-5, the CDR3 gives the full variable domain: SAVISQKPSRDICQRGTSLTIQCQVDSQVTMMFWYRQQPGQSLTLIATANQGSEATYESGFVIDKFPISRPNLTFSTLTVSNMSPEDSSIYLCSVGRDIQETQYFGPGTRLLVL.

The chain carries TRBV7-9 and TRBJ1-2; D gene unclear. Per the germline V gene, CDR1 is SEHNR and CDR2 is FQNEAQ (reference sequence). CDR3 length equals 16 residues. The V end lost 0 bases, the J end lost 0 bases, and 11 bases lay between the germline ends. CDR3 protein: CASSLASQLPNYGYTF. CDR3 sequence (DNA): TGTGCCAGCAGCTTAGCGAGTCAGTTACCTAACTATGGCTACACCTTC.

The genes are TRBV7-9 and TRBJ2-1, with D possibly being TRBD2 (6 bases). V was trimmed by 1 base and J by 6 bases, leaving 16 bases between them. Germline CDR1 and CDR2: SEHNR and FQNEAQ (reference sequence). The CDR3 sequence is 16 residues long. In nucleotides, the CDR3 is TGTGCCAGCAGCTTAGGTCAACTAGCTCGGGGCAATGAGCAGTTCTTC. Translation: CASSLGQLARGNEQFF. The full variable domain, rest sourced from reference TRBV7-9 and TRBJ2-1, is DTGVSQNPRHKITKRGQNVTFRCDPISEHNRLYWYRQTLGQGPEFLTYFQNEAQLEKSRLLSDRFSAERPKGSFSTLEIQRTEQGDSAMYLCASSLGQLARGNEQFFGPGTRLTVL.

J is TRBJ2-7 and V is TRBV18; 9 positions agree with TRBD2. From germline, CDR1 is KGHSH and CDR2 LQKENI. This CDR3 is built from 15 residues. J lost 1 base, V lost 0 bases, and 1 base had no gene match. The CDR3 loop reads CASSPPGLASYEQYF. CDR3 bases: TGTGCCAGCTCACCACCGGGACTAGCATCCTACGAGCAGTACTTC.

V and J are TRBV19 and TRBJ2-5, with D uncertain. The CDR3 covers 13 residues. V lost 2 bases to trimming and J lost 7 bases, with 11 bases between them. In germline, CDR1 is LNHDA, CDR2 SQIVND (reference sequence). The CDR3 DNA sequence: TGTGCCAGTAGTATACAGGAACGGGCGACCCAGTACTTC. Its protein product is CASSIQERATQYF. Drawing the rest from reference TRBV19 and TRBJ2-5, the complete variable domain is DGGITQSPKYLFRKEGQNVTLSCEQNLNHDAMYWYRQDPGQGLRLIYYSQIVNDFQKGDIAEGYSVSREKKESFPLTVTSAQKNPTAFYLCASSIQERATQYFGPGTRLLVL.

The CDR3 loop is CASSPRRDTRKQYF. The CDR3 DNA is TGTGCCAGCAGCCCAAGGCGGGACACACGGAAGCAGTATTTT. V usage is TRBV7-2 and J usage is TRBJ2-3; either TRBD1 or TRBD2 may fit D (6 bases each). In germline, CDR1 is SGHTA, CDR2 FQGNSA. V was trimmed by 5 bases and J by 11 bases, leaving 20 bases between them. The CDR3 consists of 14 residues.

The V and J genes are TRBV28 and TRBJ2-1; 9 bases are a match to TRBD2. V shed 6 bases, J shed 2 bases, and the junction held 5 bases outside the gene matches. In germline, CDR1 is MDHEN, CDR2 SYDVKM. The CDR3 spans 15 residues. The CDR3 sequence: CASSLLAGTYNEQFF. CDR3 DNA: TGTGCCAGCAGCTTGCTAGCGGGAACCTACAATGAGCAGTTCTTC.

The J gene is TRBJ1-5, the V gene TRBV6-5, with unresolved D. The ends were cut back, 0 bases at V and 0 bases at J, with 9 bases in the middle. The CDR3 runs to 16 residues. The germline CDR1 and CDR2 sequences are MNHEY and SVGAGI. The CDR3 spells CASSYSYGNSNQPQHF. The DNA of the CDR3 is TGTGCCAGCAGTTACTCGTACGGTAATAGCAATCAGCCCCAGCATTTT.

This clone was found once. This chain joins TRBV19 and TRBJ2-5; 9 bases fit TRBD2. This CDR3 is built from 15 residues. V gave up 3 bases and J gave up 1 base; unmatched junction bases: 3. Germline V gene data show CDR1 as LNHDA and CDR2 as SQIVND (reference sequence). CDR3 in DNA: TGTGCCAGTAGTATGCGGCGGGAGGGCCAAGAGACCCAGTACTTC. Its protein is CASSMRREGQETQYF.

The chain links TRBV12-5 to TRBJ2-7; unclear D gene. Per germline, CDR1 LGHNT and CDR2 FRNRAP. CDR3 size: 11 residues. V was cut by 5 bases and J by 3 bases, with 5 bases left in between. CDR3 DNA: TGTGCTAGTGGTGTGGGCTACGAGCAGTACTTC. Protein sequence: CASGVGYEQYF.